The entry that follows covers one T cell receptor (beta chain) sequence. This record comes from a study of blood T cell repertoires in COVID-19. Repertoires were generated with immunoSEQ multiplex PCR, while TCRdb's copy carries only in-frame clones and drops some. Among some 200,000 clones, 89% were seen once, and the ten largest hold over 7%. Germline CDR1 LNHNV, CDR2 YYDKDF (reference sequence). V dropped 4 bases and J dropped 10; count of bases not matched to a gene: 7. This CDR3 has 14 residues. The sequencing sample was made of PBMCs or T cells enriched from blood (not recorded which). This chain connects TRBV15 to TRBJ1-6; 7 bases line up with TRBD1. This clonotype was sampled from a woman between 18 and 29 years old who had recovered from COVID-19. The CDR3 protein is CATSKGAAVSPLHF. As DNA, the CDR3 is TGTGCCACCAGCAAGGGGGCAGCTGTATCACCCCTCCACTTT.